Given below is one T cell receptor beta chain in context. Its antigen is still unknown. CDR3 length: 13 amino acids. Trimming took 0 bases from V and 3 from J, leaving 6 bases between them. Germline V gives CDR1 SGHRS, CDR2 YFSETQ. Data came from immunoSEQ multiplex PCR; TCRdb stores just in-frame clones and leaves some out. This sample has about 50,000 clones; 74% occur once, and the top ten carry approximately 5.6%. These data originate in a study of vaccination effects on CD4 cells after COVID-19. CD4+ T cell isolation took place after about nine days of culture. Infection with SARS-CoV-2 occurred in the person between March and December 2020, and PCR confirmed it. Each participant was administered two doses of either the BNT162b2 or the mRNA-1273 vaccine.

The starting material was CD4+ T cells from PBMCs cultured without peptide, obtained after COVID-19 vaccination. The sequence was collected from a human donor who had a prior SARS-CoV-2 infection. J is TRBJ1-1 and V is TRBV5-1; D is undetermined. Here the CDR3 DNA reads TGCGCCAGCAGCTTGGGGTTTGACACTGAAGCTTTCTTT. This sequence encodes CASSLGFDTEAFF.